This entry concerns a single T cell receptor (beta chain). Its antigen is unidentified. These data are taken from a study of identical twins. From the 5' RACE reads, TCRdb called clonotypes with MiXCR, one entry per CDR3 protein. The table shows roughly 1,500,000 distinct CDR3 sequences, with less than 35% occurring only once. CDR1 is MDHEN, CDR2 SYDVKM, per germline. This CDR3 has 14 residues. The ends were cut back, 3 bases at V and 3 bases at J, with 11 bases in the middle. Findings and limits, study-wide: Excess sharing between twins was weaker in beta out-of-frame sequences.

The rearrangement links TRBV28 to TRBJ2-5; D may be TRBD1 (6 bases). Material for sequencing was cord blood. The receptor was isolated from a newborn girl in good health. The CDR3 nucleotides read TGTGCCAGCAGTTTTTCAGGGGTGAAAGAGACCCAGTACTTC. Amino acid sequence: CASSFSGVKETQYF.